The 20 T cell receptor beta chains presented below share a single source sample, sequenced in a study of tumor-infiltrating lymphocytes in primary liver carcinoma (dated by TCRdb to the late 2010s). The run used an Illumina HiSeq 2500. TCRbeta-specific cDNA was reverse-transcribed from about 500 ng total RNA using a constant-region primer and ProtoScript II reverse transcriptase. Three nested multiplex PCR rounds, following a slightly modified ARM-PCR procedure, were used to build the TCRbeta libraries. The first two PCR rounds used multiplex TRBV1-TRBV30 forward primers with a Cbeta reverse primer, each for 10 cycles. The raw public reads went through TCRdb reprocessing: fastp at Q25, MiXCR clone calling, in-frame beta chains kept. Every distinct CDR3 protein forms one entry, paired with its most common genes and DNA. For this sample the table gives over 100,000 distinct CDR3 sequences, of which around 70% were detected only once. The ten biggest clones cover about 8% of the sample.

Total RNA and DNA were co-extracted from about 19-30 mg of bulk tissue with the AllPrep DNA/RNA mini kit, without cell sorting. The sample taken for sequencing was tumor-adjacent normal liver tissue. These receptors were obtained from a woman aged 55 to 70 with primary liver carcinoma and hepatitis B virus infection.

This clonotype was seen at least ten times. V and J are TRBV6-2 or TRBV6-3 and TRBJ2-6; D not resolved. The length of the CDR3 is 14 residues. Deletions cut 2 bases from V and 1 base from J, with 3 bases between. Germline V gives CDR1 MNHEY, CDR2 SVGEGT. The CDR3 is CASSYGSGANVLTF. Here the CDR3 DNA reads TGTGCCAGCAGTTACGGGTCTGGGGCCAACGTCCTGACTTTC.

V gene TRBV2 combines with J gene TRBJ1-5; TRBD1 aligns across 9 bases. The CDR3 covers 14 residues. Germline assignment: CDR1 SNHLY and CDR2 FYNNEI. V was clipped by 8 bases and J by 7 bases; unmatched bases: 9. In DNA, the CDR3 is TGTGCCAGCCGACACGACAGGGGGGAGCAGCCCCAGCATTTT. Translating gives CASRHDRGEQPQHF.

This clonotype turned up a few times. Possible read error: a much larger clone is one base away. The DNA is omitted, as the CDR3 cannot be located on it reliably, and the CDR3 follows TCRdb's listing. The chain's CDR3 is CAFGLGSYEEYF. The V gene is TRBV5-4, the J gene TRBJ2-7. The CDR3 extends over 12 residues, inclusive of both ends. CDR1 is SGHNT, CDR2 YYREEE, per germline (reference sequence).

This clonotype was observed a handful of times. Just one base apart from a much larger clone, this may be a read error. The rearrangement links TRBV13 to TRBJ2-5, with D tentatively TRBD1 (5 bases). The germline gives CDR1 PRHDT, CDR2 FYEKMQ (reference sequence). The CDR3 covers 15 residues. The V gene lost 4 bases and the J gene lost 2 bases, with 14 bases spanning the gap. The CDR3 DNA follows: TGTGCCAGCAGCTGCGACAGCAAGATTCAAGAGACCCAGTACTTC. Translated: CASSCDSKIQETQYF.

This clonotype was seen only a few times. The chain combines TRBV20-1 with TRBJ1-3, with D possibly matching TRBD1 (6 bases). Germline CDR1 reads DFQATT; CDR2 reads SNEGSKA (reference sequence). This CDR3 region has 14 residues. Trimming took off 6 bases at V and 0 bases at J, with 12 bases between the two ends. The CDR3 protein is CSAVGTSSGNTIYF. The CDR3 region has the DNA TGCAGTGCCGTAGGGACAAGCTCTGGAAACACCATATATTTT.

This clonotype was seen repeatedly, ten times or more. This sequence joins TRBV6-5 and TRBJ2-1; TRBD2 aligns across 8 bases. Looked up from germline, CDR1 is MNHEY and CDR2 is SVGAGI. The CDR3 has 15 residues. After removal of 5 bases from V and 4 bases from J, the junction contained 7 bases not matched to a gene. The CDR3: CASSPSTSGYNEQFF. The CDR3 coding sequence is TGTGCCAGCAGTCCGAGTACTAGCGGATACAATGAGCAGTTCTTC.

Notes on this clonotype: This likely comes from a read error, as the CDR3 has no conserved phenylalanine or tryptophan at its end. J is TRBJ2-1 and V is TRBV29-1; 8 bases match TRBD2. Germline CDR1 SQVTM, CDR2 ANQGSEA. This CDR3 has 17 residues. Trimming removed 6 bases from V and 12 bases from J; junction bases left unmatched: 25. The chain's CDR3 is CSVHPVSGMSRKSAQFY. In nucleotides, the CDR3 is TGCAGCGTCCACCCGGTTAGCGGGATGTCCCGAAAGAGTGCGCAGTTCTAC.

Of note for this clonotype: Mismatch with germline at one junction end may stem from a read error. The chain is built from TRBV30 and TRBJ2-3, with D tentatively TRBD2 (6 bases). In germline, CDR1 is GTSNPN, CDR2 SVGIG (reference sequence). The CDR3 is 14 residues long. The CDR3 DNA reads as TGTGCCTGGAGTGTCCTAGCGAGAGCAGATAGGCAGTATTTT. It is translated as CAWSVLARADRQYF.

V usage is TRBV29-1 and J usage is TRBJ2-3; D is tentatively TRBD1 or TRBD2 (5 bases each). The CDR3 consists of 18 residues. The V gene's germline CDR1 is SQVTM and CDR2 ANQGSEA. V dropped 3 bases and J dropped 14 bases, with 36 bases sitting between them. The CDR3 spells CSVEALGRVGVSSDMRYF. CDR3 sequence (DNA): TGCAGCGTTGAGGCGTTGGGCAGGGTGGGGGTTAGCTCAGATATGCGGTATTTT.

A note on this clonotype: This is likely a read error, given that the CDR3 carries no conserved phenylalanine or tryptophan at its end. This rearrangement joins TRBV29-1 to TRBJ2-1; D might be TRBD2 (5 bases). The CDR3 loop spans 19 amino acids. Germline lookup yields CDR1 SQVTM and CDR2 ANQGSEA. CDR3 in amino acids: CSVEDPRPDYPSSYNGQFL. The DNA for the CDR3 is TGCAGCGTTGAAGATCCAAGGCCCGACTACCCAAGCTCCTACAATGGGCAGTTCCTC.

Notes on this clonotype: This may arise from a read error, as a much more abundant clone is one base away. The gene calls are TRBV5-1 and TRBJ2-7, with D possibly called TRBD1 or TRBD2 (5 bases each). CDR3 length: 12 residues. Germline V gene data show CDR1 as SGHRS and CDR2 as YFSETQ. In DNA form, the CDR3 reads TGCGCCAGCAGCTTGGGAGGGGACGACCAGTACTTC. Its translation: CASSLGGDDQYF.

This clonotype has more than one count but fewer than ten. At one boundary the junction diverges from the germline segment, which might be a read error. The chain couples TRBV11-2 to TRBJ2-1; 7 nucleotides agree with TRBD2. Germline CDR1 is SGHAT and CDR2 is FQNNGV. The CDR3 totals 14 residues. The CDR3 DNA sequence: TGTGCCAGCAGCCTCGGGGGGACGTGGAATGAGCAGCTCTTC. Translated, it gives CASSLGGTWNEQLF.

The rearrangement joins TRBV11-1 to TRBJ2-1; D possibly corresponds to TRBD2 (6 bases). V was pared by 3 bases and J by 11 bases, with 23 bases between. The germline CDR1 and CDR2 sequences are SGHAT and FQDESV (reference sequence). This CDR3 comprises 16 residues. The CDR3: CASSFRRLAGRDKQFF. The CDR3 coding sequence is TGTGCCAGCAGCTTTAGAAGGCTTGCGGGAAGGGATAAGCAGTTCTTC.

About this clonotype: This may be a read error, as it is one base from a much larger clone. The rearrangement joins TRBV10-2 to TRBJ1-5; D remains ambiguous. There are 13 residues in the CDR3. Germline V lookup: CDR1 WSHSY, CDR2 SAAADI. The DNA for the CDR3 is TGCGCCAGCAGTTCAATGTTTGATCAGCCCCGGCATTTT. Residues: CASSSMFDQPRHF.

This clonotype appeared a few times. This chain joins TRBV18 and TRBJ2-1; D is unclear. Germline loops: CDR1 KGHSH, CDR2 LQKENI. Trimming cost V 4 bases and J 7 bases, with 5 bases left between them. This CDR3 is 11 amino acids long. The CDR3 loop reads CASSRVNEQFF. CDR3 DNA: TGTGCCAGCTCACGGGTGAATGAGCAGTTCTTC. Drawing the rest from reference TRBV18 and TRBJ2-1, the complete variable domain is NAGVMQNPRHLVRRRGQEARLRCSPMKGHSHVYWYRQLPEEGLKFMVYLQKENIIDESGMPKERFSAEFPKEGPSILRIQQVVRGDSAAYFCASSRVNEQFFGPGTRLTVL.

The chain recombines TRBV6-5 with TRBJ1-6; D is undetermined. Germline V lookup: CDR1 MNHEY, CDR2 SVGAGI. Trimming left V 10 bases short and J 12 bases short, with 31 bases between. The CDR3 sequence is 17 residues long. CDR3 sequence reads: CAISQSVGIGDNRPLHF. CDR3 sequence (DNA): TGTGCCATCAGCCAGAGTGTGGGAATTGGGGATAATCGACCCCTCCACTTT.

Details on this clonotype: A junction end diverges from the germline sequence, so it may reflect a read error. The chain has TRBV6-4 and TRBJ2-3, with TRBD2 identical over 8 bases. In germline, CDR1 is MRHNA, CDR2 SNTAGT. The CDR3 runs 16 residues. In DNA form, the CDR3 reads TGTGCCAGCAGGGACGTAGCGGGATGGTCCACAGATATGCAGTATTTC. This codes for CASRDVAGWSTDMQYF.

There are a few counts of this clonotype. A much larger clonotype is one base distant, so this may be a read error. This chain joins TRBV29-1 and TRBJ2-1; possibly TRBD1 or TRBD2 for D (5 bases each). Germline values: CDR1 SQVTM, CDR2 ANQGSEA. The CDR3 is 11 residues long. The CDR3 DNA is TGCAGCGTGGGGCTGGCGGGTGAGCAGCTCTTC. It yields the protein CSVGLAGEQLF.

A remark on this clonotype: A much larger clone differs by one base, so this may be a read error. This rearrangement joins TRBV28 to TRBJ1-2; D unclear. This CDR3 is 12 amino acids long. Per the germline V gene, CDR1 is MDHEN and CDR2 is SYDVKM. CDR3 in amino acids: CAGSFISGGYTF. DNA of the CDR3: TGTGCCGGCAGTTTCATCAGCGGAGGCTACACCTTC.

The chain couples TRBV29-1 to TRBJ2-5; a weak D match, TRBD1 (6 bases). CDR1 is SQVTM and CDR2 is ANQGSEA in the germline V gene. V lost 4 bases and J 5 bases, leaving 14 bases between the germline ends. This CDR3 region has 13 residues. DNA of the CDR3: TGCAGCGTTGGATCAGCAGGGGATGAGACCCAGTACTTC. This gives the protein CSVGSAGDETQYF. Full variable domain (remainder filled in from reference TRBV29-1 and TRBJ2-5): SAVISQKPSRDICQRGTSLTIQCQVDSQVTMMFWYRQQPGQSLTLIATANQGSEATYESGFVIDKFPISRPNLTFSTLTVSNMSPEDSSIYLCSVGSAGDETQYFGPGTRLLVL.